The 2 T cell receptor beta chains presented below share a single source sample, sequenced in a study of blood T cell repertoires in COVID-19. Sequencing was performed with immunoSEQ multiplex PCR; in TCRdb, only in-frame clones are kept and a portion is missing. Of some 28,000 clones in the sample, under 85% were seen once. The source material was peripheral blood. These receptors all come from a man between 65 and 79 years old with acute or convalescent COVID-19.

This chain connects TRBV19 to TRBJ1-2; the match to TRBD1 covers 9 bases. V lost 7 bases to trimming and J lost 8 bases; unmatched junction nucleotides: 8. The CDR3 length is 13 residues. The germline V gene encodes CDR1 LNHDA and CDR2 SQIVND (reference sequence). The CDR3 DNA sequence: TGTGCCAGTATCCCCCGGACAGGGGCCGGCTACACCTTC. It translates to CASIPRTGAGYTF.

This clone was picked up a small number of times. The same CDR3 arises from other DNA sequences in this sample as well. This chain links TRBV27 with TRBJ1-1; possibly TRBD1 for D (5 bases). V dropped 2 bases and J dropped 5 bases, with 12 bases sitting between them. CDR1 and CDR2 from the germline V gene are MNHEY and SMNVEV (reference sequence). The CDR3 spans 14 residues. CDR3 nucleotide sequence: TGTGCCAGCAGTTTAGGCCAGGGAGGGACTGAAGCTTTCTTT. It translates to CASSLGQGGTEAFF.